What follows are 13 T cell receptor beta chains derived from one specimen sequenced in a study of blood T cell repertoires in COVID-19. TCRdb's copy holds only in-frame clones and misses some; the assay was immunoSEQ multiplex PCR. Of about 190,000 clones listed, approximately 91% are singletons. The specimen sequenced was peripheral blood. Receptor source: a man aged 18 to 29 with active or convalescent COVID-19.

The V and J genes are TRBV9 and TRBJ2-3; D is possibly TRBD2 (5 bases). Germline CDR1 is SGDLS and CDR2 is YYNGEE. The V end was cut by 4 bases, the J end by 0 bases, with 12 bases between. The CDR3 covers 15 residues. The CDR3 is CASSSGLFSTDTQYF. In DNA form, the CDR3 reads TGTGCCAGCAGCTCAGGACTCTTTAGCACAGATACGCAGTATTTT.

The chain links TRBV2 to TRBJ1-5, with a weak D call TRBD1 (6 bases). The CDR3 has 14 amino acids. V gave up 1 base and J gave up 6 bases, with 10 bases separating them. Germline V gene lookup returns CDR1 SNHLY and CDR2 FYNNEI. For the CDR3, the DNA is TGTGCCAGCAGTGAAGGGACAGTCGGTCAGCCCCAGCATTTT. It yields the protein CASSEGTVGQPQHF.

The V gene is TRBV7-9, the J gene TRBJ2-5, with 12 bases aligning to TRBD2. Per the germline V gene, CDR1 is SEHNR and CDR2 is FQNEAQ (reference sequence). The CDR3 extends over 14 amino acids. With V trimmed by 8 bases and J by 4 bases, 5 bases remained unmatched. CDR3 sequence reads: CASGLAGLAETQYF. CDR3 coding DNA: TGTGCCAGCGGACTAGCGGGATTAGCAGAGACCCAGTACTTC.

Here the CDR3 DNA reads TGTGCCAGTAGTATCGAGCCGAACACTGAAGCTTTCTTT. Amino acids: CASSIEPNTEAFF. The rearrangement uses TRBV19 and TRBJ1-1; D gene uncertain. Germline V gene sequence: CDR1 LNHDA, CDR2 SQIVND (reference sequence). V lost 3 bases and J 1 base, leaving 6 bases between the germline ends. There are 13 residues in the CDR3.

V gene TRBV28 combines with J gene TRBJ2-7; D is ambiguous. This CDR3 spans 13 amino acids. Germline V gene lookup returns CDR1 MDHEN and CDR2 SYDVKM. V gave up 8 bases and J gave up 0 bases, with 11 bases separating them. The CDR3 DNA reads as TGTGCCAGCCTCTCCCCCTCCTCCTACGAGCAGTACTTC. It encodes CASLSPSSYEQYF.

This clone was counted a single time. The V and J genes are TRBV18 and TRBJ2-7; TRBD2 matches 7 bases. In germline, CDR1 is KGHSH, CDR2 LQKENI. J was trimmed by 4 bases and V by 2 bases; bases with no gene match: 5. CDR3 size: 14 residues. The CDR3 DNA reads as TGTGCCAGCTCACCAGGCGGGAGTCGTTACGAGCAGTACTTC. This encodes CASSPGGSRYEQYF. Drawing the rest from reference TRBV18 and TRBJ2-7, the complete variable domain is NAGVMQNPRHLVRRRGQEARLRCSPMKGHSHVYWYRQLPEEGLKFMVYLQKENIIDESGMPKERFSAEFPKEGPSILRIQQVVRGDSAAYFCASSPGGSRYEQYFGPGTRLTVT.

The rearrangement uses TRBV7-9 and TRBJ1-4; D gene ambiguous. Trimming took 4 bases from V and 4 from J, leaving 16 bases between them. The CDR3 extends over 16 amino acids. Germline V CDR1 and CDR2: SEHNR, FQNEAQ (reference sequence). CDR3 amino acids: CASSSPRLKDNEKLFF. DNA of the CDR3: TGTGCCAGCAGCTCGCCGAGACTTAAGGATAATGAAAAACTGTTTTTT.

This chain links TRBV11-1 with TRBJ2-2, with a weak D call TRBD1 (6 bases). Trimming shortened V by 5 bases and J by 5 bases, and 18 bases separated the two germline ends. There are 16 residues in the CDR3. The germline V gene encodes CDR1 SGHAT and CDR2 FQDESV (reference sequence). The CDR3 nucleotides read TGTGCCAGCAGCGCCATGGCCAATCAGGGGACCGGGGAGCTGTTTTTT. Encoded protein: CASSAMANQGTGELFF.

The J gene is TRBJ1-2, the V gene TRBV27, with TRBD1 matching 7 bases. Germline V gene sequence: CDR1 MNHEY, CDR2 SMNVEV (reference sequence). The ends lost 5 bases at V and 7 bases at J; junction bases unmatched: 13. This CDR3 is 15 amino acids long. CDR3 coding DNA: TGTGCCAGCAGTAACCGTCAGGGGGTGTTATTTGGCTACACCTTC. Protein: CASSNRQGVLFGYTF.

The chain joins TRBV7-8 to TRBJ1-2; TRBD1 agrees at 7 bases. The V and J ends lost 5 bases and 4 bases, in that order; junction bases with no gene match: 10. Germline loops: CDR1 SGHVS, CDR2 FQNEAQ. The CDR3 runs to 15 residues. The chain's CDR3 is CASSTGTATFYGYTF. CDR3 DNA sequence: TGTGCCAGCAGCACTGGGACAGCCACATTCTATGGCTACACCTTC.

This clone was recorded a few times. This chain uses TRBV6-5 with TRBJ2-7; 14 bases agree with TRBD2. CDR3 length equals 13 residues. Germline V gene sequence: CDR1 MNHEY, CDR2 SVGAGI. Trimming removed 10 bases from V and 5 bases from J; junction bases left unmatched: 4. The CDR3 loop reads CATRTSGGNEQYF. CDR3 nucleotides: TGTGCCACTCGGACTAGCGGGGGGAACGAGCAGTACTTC.

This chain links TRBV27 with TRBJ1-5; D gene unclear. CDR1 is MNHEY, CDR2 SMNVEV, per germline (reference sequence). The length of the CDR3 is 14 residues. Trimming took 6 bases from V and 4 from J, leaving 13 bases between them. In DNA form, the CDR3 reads TGTGCCAGCAGCCCCCTGGGAGGAAATCAGCCCCAGCATTTT. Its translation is CASSPLGGNQPQHF.

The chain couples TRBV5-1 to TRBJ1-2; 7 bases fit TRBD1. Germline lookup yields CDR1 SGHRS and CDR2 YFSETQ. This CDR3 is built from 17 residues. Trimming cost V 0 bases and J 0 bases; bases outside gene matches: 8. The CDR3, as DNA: TGCGCCAGCAGCTTGGCCCTTCTGACAGGGTCTAACTATGGCTACACCTTC. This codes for CASSLALLTGSNYGYTF.